The 23 T cell receptor beta chains below come from one sample, sequenced in a study of PD-1 blockade in mismatch repair-deficient tumors. Sequencing was performed with immunoSEQ multiplex PCR; in TCRdb, only in-frame clones are kept and a portion is missing. Of over 100,000 clones in the sample, more than 60% were seen once. Sequencing was performed on peripheral blood, taken 60 weeks after starting pembrolizumab. These TCRs come from an adult with mismatch repair-deficient cancer.

The J gene is TRBJ2-3, the V gene TRBV21-1; TRBD2 is the table's D call and was not checked against the DNA. TRBV21-1 is given as a pseudogene. The CDR3 extends over 19 amino acids. The CDR3 region is CASSKGLARTLRGGDTQYF. The CDR3 bases are TGTGCCAGCAGCAAGGGACTAGCGAGAACCCTCCGAGGGGGAGATACGCAGTATTTT.

This chain uses TRBV7-9 with TRBJ2-5; D is perhaps TRBD2 (7 bases). Per the germline V gene, CDR1 is SEHNR and CDR2 is FQNEAQ (reference sequence). Trimming removed 7 bases at V and 5 bases at J, with 14 bases between. The CDR3 has 13 residues. The CDR3 nucleotides read TGTGCCAGCACGACCCGGGGGGCGGAGACCCAGTACTTC. Its protein is CASTTRGAETQYF.

The chain recombines TRBV19 with TRBJ1-1, with D tentatively TRBD1 (5 bases). Trimming took 10 bases from V and 1 from J, leaving 22 bases between them. The germline V gene has CDR1 LNHDA and CDR2 SQIVND (reference sequence). CDR3 length: 16 residues. The CDR3 nucleotides read TGTGCCATAAGGGGAGGGTGGGTGGTAGGGAACACTGAAGCTTTCTTT. It encodes CAIRGGWVVGNTEAFF.

The chain combines TRBV7-9 with TRBJ2-5, with 10 bases that match TRBD1. CDR3 size: 16 residues. Germline-derived CDR1 and CDR2 are SEHNR and FQNEAQ (reference sequence). J was trimmed by 4 bases and V by 4 bases; bases with no gene match: 9. CDR3 in amino acids: CASSSPRWTGGETQYF. For the CDR3, the DNA is TGTGCCAGCAGCTCCCCCCGATGGACAGGGGGAGAGACCCAGTACTTC.

The rearrangement joins TRBV11-3 to TRBJ2-7; D is ambiguous. This CDR3 region has 12 residues. V was clipped by 1 base and J by 2 bases, with 3 bases between them. Germline V gives CDR1 SGHNT, CDR2 YENEEA. CDR3 coding DNA: TGTGCCAGCAGCTTAGGGGCCTACGAGCAGTACTTC. This sequence encodes CASSLGAYEQYF.

V is TRBV5-1 and J is TRBJ1-1, with 7 bases lining up with TRBD1. The V gene's germline CDR1 is SGHRS and CDR2 YFSETQ. J was trimmed by 5 bases and V by 2 bases; bases with no gene match: 12. The CDR3 runs to 16 residues. In DNA, the CDR3 is TGCGCCAGCAGCTTAGGGCCGACAGGGTTGGGGACTGAAGCTTTCTTT. It yields the protein CASSLGPTGLGTEAFF.

The genes are TRBV18 and TRBJ1-1; perhaps TRBD1 as D (6 bases). CDR3 length equals 15 residues. Trimming removed 0 bases at V and 5 bases at J, with 13 bases between. CDR1 is KGHSH and CDR2 is LQKENI in the germline V gene. The CDR3 reads CASSPPIGGRTEAFF. In DNA, the CDR3 is TGTGCCAGCTCACCACCTATAGGGGGTCGTACTGAAGCTTTCTTT.

This chain joins TRBV19 and TRBJ2-3; D is possibly TRBD2 (5 bases). This CDR3 is built from 16 residues. In germline, CDR1 is LNHDA, CDR2 SQIVND (reference sequence). V was clipped by 1 base and J by 0 bases, with 11 bases between them. As DNA, the CDR3 is TGTGCCAGTAGTATAGTTGTAGCGACTAGCACAGATACGCAGTATTTT. Translated: CASSIVVATSTDTQYF.

This clone showed up just a few times. The J gene is TRBJ2-1, the V gene TRBV7-3; a possible D gene is TRBD1 (5 bases). CDR1 is SGHTA and CDR2 is FQGTGA in the germline V gene. This CDR3 contains 15 residues. The germline V and J ends were trimmed by 5 bases and 6 bases, with 17 bases remaining between them. The CDR3 sequence: CASSPTPLTVNEQFF. The CDR3 nucleotides are TGTGCCAGCAGCCCTACCCCGTTGACAGTCAATGAGCAGTTCTTC.

This clone has only one observation. The chain has TRBV15 and TRBJ1-1; possibly TRBD1 for D (5 bases). Germline CDR1 LNHNV, CDR2 YYDKDF (reference sequence). This CDR3 spans 15 amino acids. V lost 1 base to trimming and J lost 6 bases, with 15 bases between them. CDR3 amino acids: CATSRGGQGGPEAFF. In DNA form, the CDR3 reads TGTGCCACCAGCAGAGGCGGGCAGGGAGGGCCTGAAGCTTTCTTT.

A single count supports this clone. V is TRBV11-1 and J is TRBJ2-3; D is unclear. The CDR3 extends over 13 amino acids. Trimming pared 2 bases from V and 3 bases from J, leaving 6 bases between. Germline CDR1 and CDR2: SGHAT and FQDESV (reference sequence). The CDR3 here is CASSLPSTDTQYF. For the CDR3, the DNA is TGTGCCAGCAGCTTACCTTCGACAGATACGCAGTATTTT.

The genes are TRBV7-2 and TRBJ2-6; D not certain. In germline, CDR1 is SGHTA, CDR2 FQGNSA. CDR3 size: 15 residues. V shed 0 bases and J shed 2 bases, with 5 bases lying between them. The CDR3 region has the DNA TGTGCCAGCAGCTTAGCCCCGACTGGGGCCAACGTCCTGACTTTC. Translation: CASSLAPTGANVLTF.

The chain uses TRBV4-1 and TRBJ2-3; either TRBD1 or TRBD2 may supply D (5 bases each). CDR3 length: 16 amino acids. Germline lookup yields CDR1 MGHRA and CDR2 YSYEKL. Trimming stripped 0 bases from V and 0 bases from J, with 10 bases between. CDR3 loop: CASSQEGDQSTDTQYF. CDR3 bases: TGCGCCAGCAGCCAAGAAGGGGACCAGAGCACAGATACGCAGTATTTT.

The chain combines TRBV7-9 with TRBJ1-4, with D perhaps matching TRBD1 (6 bases). The CDR3 is made up of 13 amino acids. CDR1 and CDR2 (germline): SEHNR, FQNEAQ (reference sequence). The V and J ends lost 5 bases and 7 bases respectively, with 11 bases between them. CDR3 sequence: CASSIDRTEKLFF. The CDR3 coding sequence is TGTGCCAGCAGCATCGACAGGACTGAAAAACTGTTTTTT.

The rearrangement links TRBV6-5 to TRBJ2-1, with 7 bases identical to TRBD1. Germline V gives CDR1 MNHEY, CDR2 SVGAGI. With 6 bases clipped from V and 4 bases from J, the junction kept 9 bases outside the gene matches. The CDR3 is made up of 15 amino acids. CDR3 sequence: CASSIDRDGYNEQFF. The CDR3 DNA reads as TGTGCCAGCAGCATAGACAGGGACGGGTACAATGAGCAGTTCTTC.

The chain uses TRBV10-3 and TRBJ2-1, with 9 bases aligning to TRBD2. The CDR3 contains 15 residues. Trimming took 2 bases from V and 8 from J; bases not matched to a gene: 7. The germline V gene has CDR1 ENHRY and CDR2 SYGVKD. CDR3 in DNA: TGTGCCATCAGTGAGATGGCTAGCGGGATCGATGAGCAGTTCTTC. Amino acids: CAISEMASGIDEQFF.

The chain is built from TRBV7-2 and TRBJ2-1; 7 nucleotides line up with TRBD1. V dropped 5 bases and J dropped 1; count of bases not matched to a gene: 2. In germline, CDR1 is SGHTA, CDR2 FQGNSA. The CDR3 runs to 14 residues. The CDR3, as DNA: TGTGCCAGCAGCGTGGGACAGTCCTACAATGAGCAGTTCTTC. The encoded protein is CASSVGQSYNEQFF. Full variable domain (rest looked up from reference TRBV7-2 and TRBJ2-1): GAGVSQSPSNKVTEKGKDVELRCDPISGHTALYWYRQSLGQGLEFLIYFQGNSAPDKSGLPSDRFSAERTGGSVSTLTIQRTQQEDSAVYLCASSVGQSYNEQFFGPGTRLTVL.

In nucleotides, the CDR3 is TGTGCCGTCCGGACGGGACAGGGGGTTATGGGCACCGGGGAGCTGTTTTTT. Translation: CAVRTGQGVMGTGELFF. This sequence joins TRBV30 and TRBJ2-2; 11 bases map to TRBD1. Per the germline V gene, CDR1 is GTSNPN and CDR2 is SVGIG (reference sequence). This CDR3 has 17 residues. V was clipped by 8 bases and J by 4 bases; unmatched bases: 15. Filled out from reference TRBV30 and TRBJ2-2, the complete variable domain reads SQTIHQWPATLVQPVGSPLSLECTVEGTSNPNLYWYRQAAGRGLQLLFYSVGIGQISSEVPQNLSASRPQDRQFILSSKKLLLSDSGFYLCAVRTGQGVMGTGELFFGEGSRLTVL.

The DNA of the CDR3 is TGTGCCAGCAGCTCCCAACTCCTGAGCTCCTACAATGAGCAGTTCTTC. Protein product: CASSSQLLSSYNEQFF. The chain couples TRBV13 to TRBJ2-1, with D unclear. The V gene's germline CDR1 is PRHDT and CDR2 FYEKMQ (reference sequence). This CDR3 region has 16 residues. The ends were cut back, 4 bases at V and 0 bases at J, with 13 bases in the middle. Full variable domain (remainder filled in from reference TRBV13 and TRBJ2-1): AAGVIQSPRHLIKEKRETATLKCYPIPRHDTVYWYQQGPGQDPQFLISFYEKMQSDKGSIPDRFSAQQFSDYHSELNMSSLELGDSALYFCASSSQLLSSYNEQFFGPGTRLTVL.

The chain combines TRBV6-1 with TRBJ2-1; 9 bases align to TRBD1. V shed 7 bases, J shed 7 bases, and the junction held 5 bases outside the gene matches. CDR1 and CDR2 (germline): MNHNS, SASEGT. This CDR3 is built from 13 residues. CDR3 region: CASTGTGLNEQFF. The CDR3, as DNA: TGTGCCAGCACCGGGACAGGGTTAAATGAGCAGTTCTTC.

The chain combines TRBV5-4 with TRBJ2-1; possibly TRBD2 for D (6 bases). The CDR3 is 16 amino acids. The germline V and J ends were trimmed by 0 bases and 5 bases, with 15 bases remaining between them. Germline CDR1 reads SGHNT; CDR2 reads YYREEE (reference sequence). In DNA form, the CDR3 reads TGTGCCAGCAGCTTGGGGGGACTTAGCGGCAACAATGAGCAGTTCTTC. It encodes CASSLGGLSGNNEQFF.

This chain uses TRBV5-6 with TRBJ2-1, with 7 positions matching TRBD2. The CDR3 is made up of 14 amino acids. Germline CDR1 is SGHDT and CDR2 is YYEEEE. V was clipped by 0 bases and J by 4 bases; unmatched bases: 1. Written as DNA, the CDR3 is TGTGCCAGCAGCTTGGCTAGCGGTTACAATGAGCAGTTCTTC. Protein product: CASSLASGYNEQFF.

The genes are TRBV6-6 and TRBJ2-7; 8 bases line up with TRBD1. The CDR3 spans 14 residues. V shed 5 bases, J shed 0 bases, and the junction held 3 bases outside the gene matches. Germline V gene sequence: CDR1 MNHNY, CDR2 SVGAGI (reference sequence). The CDR3 DNA sequence: TGTGCCAGCAGTGCCGACAGGGGCTCCTACGAGCAGTACTTC. Translating it yields CASSADRGSYEQYF.